This T cell receptor beta chain comes out of a study of cytomegalovirus exposure and HLA in healthy donors. Germline V lookup: CDR1 ENHRY, CDR2 SYGVKD. CDR3 length equals 16 residues. Between the trimmed V and J ends, which lost 0 bases and 0 bases, there was a span of 6 bases. Method: immunoSEQ multiplex PCR; TCRdb's copy keeps in-frame clones and lacks some. The repertoire has over 45,000 clones, 80% to 90% of them found once; the top ten carry about 6.7%. The chain recombines TRBV10-3 with TRBJ2-6; perhaps TRBD2 as D (5 bases). The clonotype originates from a young woman in good health and CMV-seronegative. Sample: PBMCs. The CDR3, as DNA: TGTGCCATCAGTGAGTCCGGGGACTCTGGGGCCAACGTCCTGACTTTC. Encoded protein: CAISESGDSGANVLTF.